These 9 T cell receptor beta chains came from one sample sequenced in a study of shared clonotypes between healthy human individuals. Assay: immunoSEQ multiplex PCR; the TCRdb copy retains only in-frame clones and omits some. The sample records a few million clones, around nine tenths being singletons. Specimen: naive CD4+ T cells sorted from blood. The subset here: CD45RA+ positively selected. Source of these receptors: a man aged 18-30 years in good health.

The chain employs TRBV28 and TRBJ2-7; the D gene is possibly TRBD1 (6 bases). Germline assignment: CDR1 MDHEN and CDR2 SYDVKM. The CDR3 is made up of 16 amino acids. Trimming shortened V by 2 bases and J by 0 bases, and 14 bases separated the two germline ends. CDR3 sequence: CASSLSRSRGSYEQYF. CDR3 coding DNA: TGTGCCAGCAGTTTAAGTAGGAGCAGGGGCTCCTACGAGCAGTACTTC.

Here the CDR3 reads CASSFGQGGSYNEQFF. The CDR3 DNA follows: TGTGCCAGCAGCTTCGGACAGGGGGGGTCCTACAATGAGCAGTTCTTC. The V and J genes are TRBV7-6 and TRBJ2-1; 10 positions agree with TRBD1. V lost 3 bases, J lost 1 base, and 3 bases stayed unmatched. CDR1 SGHVS and CDR2 FNYEAQ come from the germline V gene. The CDR3 spans 16 residues.

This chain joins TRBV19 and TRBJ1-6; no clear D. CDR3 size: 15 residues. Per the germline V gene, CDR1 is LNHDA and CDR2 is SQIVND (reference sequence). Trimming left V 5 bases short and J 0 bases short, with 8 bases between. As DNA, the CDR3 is TGTGCCAGTAGTGTTGAGAGCTCCTATAATTCACCCCTCCACTTT. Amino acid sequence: CASSVESSYNSPLHF.

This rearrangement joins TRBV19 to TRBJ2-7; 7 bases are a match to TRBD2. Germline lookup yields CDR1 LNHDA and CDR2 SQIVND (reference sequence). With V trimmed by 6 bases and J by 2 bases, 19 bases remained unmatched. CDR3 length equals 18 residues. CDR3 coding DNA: TGTGCCAGTAGCCCTTTGGGATTGGGCGGGAGAAGGGCCTACGAGCAGTACTTC. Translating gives CASSPLGLGGRRAYEQYF.

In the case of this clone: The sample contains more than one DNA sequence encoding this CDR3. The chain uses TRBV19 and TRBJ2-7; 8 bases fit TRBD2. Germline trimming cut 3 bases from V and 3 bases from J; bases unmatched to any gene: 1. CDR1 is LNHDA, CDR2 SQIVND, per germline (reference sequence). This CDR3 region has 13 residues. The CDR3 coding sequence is TGTGCCAGTAGTATCGGGACTAGCTACGAGCAGTACTTC. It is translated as CASSIGTSYEQYF.

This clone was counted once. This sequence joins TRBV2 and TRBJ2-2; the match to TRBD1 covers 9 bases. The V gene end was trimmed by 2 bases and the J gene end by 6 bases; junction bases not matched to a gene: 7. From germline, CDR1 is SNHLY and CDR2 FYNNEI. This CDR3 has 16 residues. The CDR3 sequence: CASSEMGQGVSGELFF. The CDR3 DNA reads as TGTGCCAGCAGTGAAATGGGACAGGGAGTTTCCGGGGAGCTGTTTTTT.

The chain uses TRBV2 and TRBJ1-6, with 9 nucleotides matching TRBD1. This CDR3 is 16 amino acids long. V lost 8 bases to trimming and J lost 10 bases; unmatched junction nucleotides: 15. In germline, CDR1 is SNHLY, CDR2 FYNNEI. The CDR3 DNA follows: TGTGCCAGCCAAAGCCCGGGACAGGGATTTGGCTCACCCCTCCACTTT. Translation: CASQSPGQGFGSPLHF.

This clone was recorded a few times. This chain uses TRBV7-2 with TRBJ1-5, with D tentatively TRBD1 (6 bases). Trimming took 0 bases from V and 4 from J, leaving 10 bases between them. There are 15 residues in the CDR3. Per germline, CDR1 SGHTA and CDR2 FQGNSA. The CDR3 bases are TGTGCCAGCAGCTTAGCGCCAACAGGGAATCAGCCCCAGCATTTT. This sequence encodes CASSLAPTGNQPQHF.

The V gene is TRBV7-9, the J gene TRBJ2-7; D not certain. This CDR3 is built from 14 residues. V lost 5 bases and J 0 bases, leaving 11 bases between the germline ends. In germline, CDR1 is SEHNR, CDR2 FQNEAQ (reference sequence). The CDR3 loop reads CASSPRHGSYEQYF. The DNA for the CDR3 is TGTGCCAGCAGCCCCCGGCACGGCTCCTACGAGCAGTACTTC.